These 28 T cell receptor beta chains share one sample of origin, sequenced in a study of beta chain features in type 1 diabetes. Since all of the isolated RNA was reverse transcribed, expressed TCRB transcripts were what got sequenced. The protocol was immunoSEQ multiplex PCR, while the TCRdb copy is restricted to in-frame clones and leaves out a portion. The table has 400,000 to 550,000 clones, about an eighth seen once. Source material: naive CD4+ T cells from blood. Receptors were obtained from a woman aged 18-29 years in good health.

CDR3 sequence (DNA): TGTGCCACCAGCAAGAAAAAAGGTGAGACCTACGAGCAGTACTTC. Its protein is CATSKKKGETYEQYF. The gene calls are TRBV15 and TRBJ2-7, with D unresolved. This CDR3 is built from 15 residues. Deletions cut 4 bases from V and 2 bases from J, with 15 bases between. CDR1 and CDR2 from the germline V gene are LNHNV and YYDKDF (reference sequence).

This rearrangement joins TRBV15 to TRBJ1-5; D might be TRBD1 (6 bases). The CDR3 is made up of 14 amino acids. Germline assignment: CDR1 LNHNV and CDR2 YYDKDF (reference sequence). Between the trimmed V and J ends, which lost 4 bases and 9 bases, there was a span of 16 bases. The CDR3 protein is CATSKTGRGGPQHF. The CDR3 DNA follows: TGTGCCACCAGCAAGACAGGTAGAGGAGGGCCCCAGCATTTT.

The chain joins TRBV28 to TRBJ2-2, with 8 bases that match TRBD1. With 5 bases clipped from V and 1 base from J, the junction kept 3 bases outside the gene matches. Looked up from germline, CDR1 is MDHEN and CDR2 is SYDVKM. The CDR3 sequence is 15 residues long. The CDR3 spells CASSRRGRNTGELFF. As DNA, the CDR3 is TGTGCCAGCAGTCGCAGGGGGCGGAACACCGGGGAGCTGTTTTTT. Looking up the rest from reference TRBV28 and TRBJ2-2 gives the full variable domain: DVKVTQSSRYLVKRTGEKVFLECVQDMDHENMFWYRQDPGLGLRLIYFSYDVKMKEKGDIPEGYSVSREKKERFSLILESASTNQTSMYLCASSRRGRNTGELFFGEGSRLTVL.

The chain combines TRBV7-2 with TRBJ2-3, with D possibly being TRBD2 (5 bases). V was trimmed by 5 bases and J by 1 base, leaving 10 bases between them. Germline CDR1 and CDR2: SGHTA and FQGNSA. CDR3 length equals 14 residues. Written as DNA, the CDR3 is TGTGCCAGCAGCCAGCGGCGGCGCACAGATACGCAGTATTTT. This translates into CASSQRRRTDTQYF.

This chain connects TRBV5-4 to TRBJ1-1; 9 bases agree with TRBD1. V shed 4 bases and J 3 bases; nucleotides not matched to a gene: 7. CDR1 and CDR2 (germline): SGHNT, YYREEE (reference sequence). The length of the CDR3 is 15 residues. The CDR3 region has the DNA TGTGCCAGCAGCCGGACAGGGGCGGGAGACACTGAAGCTTTCTTT. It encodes CASSRTGAGDTEAFF. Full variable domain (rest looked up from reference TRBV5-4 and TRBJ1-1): ETGVTQSPTHLIKTRGQQVTLRCSSQSGHNTVSWYQQALGQGPQFIFQYYREEENGRGNFPPRFSGLQFPNYSSELNVNALELDDSALYLCASSRTGAGDTEAFFGQGTRLTVV.

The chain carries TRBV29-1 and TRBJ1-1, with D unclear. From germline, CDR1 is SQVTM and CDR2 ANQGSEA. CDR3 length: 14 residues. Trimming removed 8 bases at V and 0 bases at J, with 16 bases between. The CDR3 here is CSYIPSLMNTEAFF. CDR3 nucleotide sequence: TGCAGCTACATTCCATCTCTCATGAACACTGAAGCTTTCTTT.

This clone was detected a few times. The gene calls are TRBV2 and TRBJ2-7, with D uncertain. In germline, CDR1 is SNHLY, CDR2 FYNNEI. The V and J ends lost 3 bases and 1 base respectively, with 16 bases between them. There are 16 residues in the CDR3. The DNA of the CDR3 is TGTGCCAGCAGTGACACGGCCTGGGGTAGGTCCTACGAGCAGTACGTC. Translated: CASSDTAWGRSYEQYV.

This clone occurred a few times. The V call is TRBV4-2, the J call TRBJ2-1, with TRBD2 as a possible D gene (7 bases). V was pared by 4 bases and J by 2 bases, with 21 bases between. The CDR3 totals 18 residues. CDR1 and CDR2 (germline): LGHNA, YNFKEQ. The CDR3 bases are TGTGCCAGCAGCCCTCGAAGCTCTGGCGGGGGCACCTACAATGAGCAGTTCTTC. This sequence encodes CASSPRSSGGGTYNEQFF.

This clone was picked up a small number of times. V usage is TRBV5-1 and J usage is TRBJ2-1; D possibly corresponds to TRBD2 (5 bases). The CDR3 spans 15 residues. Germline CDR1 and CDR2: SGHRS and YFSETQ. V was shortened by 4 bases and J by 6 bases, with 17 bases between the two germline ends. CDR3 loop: CASSAKPGGGNEQFF. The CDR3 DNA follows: TGCGCCAGCAGCGCAAAACCGGGTGGAGGCAATGAGCAGTTCTTC.

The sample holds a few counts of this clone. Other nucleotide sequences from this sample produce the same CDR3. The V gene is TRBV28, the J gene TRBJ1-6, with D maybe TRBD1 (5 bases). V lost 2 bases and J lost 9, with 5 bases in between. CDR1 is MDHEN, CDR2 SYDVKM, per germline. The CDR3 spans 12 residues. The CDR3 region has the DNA TGTGCCAGCAGTTTAGGGGGTTCACCCCTCCACTTT. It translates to CASSLGGSPLHF.

The CDR3 coding sequence is TGTGCCAGCCCCGACCCACAGGGGGTCCTCTACGAGCAGTACTTC. Translated: CASPDPQGVLYEQYF. The gene calls are TRBV28 and TRBJ2-7; 8 positions match TRBD1. There are 15 residues in the CDR3. CDR1 and CDR2 from the germline V gene are MDHEN and SYDVKM. V lost 8 bases, J lost 3 bases, and 12 bases stayed unmatched.

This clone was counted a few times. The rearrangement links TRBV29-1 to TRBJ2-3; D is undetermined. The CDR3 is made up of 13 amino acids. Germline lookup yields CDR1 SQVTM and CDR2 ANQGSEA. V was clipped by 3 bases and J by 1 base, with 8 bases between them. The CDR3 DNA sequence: TGCAGCGTTGAGCGCCGGGGCACAGATACGCAGTATTTT. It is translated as CSVERRGTDTQYF.

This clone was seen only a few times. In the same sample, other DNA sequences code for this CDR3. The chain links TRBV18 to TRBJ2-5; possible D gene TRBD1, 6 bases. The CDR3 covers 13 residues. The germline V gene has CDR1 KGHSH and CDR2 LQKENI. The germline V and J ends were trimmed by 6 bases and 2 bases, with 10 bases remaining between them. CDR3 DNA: TGTGCCAGCTCCCCGGGACAACAAGAGACCCAGTACTTC. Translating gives CASSPGQQETQYF.

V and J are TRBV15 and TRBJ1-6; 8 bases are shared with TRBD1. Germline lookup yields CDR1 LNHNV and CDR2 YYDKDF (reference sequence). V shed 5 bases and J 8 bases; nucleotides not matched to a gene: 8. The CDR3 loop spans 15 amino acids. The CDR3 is CATSGRDRQYSPLHF. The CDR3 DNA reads TGTGCCACCAGCGGCCGGGACAGGCAGTATTCACCCCTCCACTTT. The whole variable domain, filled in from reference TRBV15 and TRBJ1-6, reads DAMVIQNPRYQVTQFGKPVTLSCSQTLNHNVMYWYQQKSSQAPKLLFHYYDKDFNNEADTPDNFQSRRPNTSFCFLDIRSPGLGDTAMYLCATSGRDRQYSPLHFGNGTRLTVT.

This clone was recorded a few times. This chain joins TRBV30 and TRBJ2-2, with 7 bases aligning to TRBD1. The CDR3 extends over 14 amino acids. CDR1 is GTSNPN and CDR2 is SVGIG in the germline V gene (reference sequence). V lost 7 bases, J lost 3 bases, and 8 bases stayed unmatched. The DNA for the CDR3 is TGTGCCTCCCAAGGGGGACAGCACACCGGGGAGCTGTTTTTT. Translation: CASQGGQHTGELFF.

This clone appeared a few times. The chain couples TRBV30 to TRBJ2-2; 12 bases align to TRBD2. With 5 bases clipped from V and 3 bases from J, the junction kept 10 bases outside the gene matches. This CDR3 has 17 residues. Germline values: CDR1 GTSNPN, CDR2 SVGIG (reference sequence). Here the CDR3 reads CAWVYKRLAGDTGELFF. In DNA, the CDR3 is TGTGCCTGGGTCTATAAGAGACTAGCGGGAGACACCGGGGAGCTGTTTTTT.

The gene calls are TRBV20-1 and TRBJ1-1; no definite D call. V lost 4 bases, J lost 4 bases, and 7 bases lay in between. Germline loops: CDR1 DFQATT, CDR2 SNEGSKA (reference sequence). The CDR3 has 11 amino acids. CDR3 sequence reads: CSAKESTEAFF. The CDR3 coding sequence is TGCAGTGCTAAGGAGTCCACTGAAGCTTTCTTT.

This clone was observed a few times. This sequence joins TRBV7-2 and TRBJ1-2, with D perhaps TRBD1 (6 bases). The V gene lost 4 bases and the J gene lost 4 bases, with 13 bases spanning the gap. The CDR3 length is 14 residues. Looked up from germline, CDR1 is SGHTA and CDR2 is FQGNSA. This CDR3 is CASSSRTELYGYTF. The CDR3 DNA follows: TGTGCCAGCAGCTCACGGACAGAACTCTATGGCTACACCTTC.

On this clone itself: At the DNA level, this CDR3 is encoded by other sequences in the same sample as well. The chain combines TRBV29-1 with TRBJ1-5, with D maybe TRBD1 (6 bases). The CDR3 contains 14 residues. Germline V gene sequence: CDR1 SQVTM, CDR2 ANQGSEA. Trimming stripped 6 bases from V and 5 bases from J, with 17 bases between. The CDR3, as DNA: TGCAGCGTGGCCGATAGGGGGGTGCATCAGCCCCAGCATTTT. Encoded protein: CSVADRGVHQPQHF. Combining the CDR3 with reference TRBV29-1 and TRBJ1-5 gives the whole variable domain SAVISQKPSRDICQRGTSLTIQCQVDSQVTMMFWYRQQPGQSLTLIATANQGSEATYESGFVIDKFPISRPNLTFSTLTVSNMSPEDSSIYLCSVADRGVHQPQHFGDGTRLSIL.

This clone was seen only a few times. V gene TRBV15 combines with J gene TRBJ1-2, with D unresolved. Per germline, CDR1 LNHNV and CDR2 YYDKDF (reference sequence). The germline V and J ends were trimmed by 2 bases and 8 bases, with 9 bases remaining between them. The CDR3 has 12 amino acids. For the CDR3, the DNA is TGTGCCACCAGCAGATACAGATCCGGCTACACCTTC. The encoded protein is CATSRYRSGYTF.

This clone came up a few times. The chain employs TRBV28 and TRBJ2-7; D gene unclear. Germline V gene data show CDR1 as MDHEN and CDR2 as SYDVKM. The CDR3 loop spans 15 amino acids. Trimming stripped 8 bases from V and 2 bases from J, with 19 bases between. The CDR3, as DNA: TGTGCCAGCCGCCTACGTTCGGGCTTAGCCTACGAGCAGTACGTC. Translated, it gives CASRLRSGLAYEQYV.

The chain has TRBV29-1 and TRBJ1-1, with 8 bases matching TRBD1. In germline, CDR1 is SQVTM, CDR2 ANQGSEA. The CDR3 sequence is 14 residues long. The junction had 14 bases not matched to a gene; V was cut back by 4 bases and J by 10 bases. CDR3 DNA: TGCAGCGTTGTTCGGCAGGGGGCCGACTTGGTAGCTTTCTTT. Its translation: CSVVRQGADLVAFF.

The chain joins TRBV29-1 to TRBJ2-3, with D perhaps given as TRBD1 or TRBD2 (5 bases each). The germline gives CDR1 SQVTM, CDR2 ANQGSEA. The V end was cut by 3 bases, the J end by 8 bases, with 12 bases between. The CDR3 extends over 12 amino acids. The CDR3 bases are TGCAGCGTTGATGGGGGTTCAGGTACGCAGTATTTT. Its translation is CSVDGGSGTQYF.

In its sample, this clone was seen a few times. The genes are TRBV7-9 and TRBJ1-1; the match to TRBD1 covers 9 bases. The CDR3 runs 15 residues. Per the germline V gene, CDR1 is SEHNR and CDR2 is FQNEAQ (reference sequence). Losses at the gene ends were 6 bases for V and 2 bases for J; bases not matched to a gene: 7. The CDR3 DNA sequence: TGTGCCAGCAGGCCCGACAGGGGGGGTAACACTGAAGCTTTCTTT. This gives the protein CASRPDRGGNTEAFF.

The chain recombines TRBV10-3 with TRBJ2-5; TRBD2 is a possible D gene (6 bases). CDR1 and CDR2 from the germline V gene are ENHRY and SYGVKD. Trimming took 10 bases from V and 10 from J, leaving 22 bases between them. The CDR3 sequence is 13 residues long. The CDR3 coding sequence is TGTGCCACCGCATTGAACGCCGCGGAGGGCCAGTACTTC. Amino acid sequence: CATALNAAEGQYF.

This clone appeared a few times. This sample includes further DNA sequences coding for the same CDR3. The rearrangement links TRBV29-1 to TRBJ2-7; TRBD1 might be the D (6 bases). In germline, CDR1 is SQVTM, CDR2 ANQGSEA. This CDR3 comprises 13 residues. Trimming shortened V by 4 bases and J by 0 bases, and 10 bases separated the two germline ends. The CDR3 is CSVVTGSSYEQYF. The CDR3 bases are TGCAGCGTTGTAACAGGGAGCTCCTACGAGCAGTACTTC.

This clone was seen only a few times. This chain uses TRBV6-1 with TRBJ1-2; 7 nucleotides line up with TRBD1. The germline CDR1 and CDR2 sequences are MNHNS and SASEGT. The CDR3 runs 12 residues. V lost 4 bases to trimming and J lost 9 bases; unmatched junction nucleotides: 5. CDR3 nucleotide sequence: TGTGCCAGCAGTGGAGACAGGGTTAGCTACACCTTC. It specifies CASSGDRVSYTF.

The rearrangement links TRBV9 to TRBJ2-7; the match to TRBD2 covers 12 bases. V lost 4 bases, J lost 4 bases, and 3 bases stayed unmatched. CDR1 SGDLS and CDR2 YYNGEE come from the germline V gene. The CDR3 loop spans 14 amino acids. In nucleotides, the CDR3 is TGTGCCAGCAGCTTGACTAGCGGGGGATACGAGCAGTACGTC. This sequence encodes CASSLTSGGYEQYV.